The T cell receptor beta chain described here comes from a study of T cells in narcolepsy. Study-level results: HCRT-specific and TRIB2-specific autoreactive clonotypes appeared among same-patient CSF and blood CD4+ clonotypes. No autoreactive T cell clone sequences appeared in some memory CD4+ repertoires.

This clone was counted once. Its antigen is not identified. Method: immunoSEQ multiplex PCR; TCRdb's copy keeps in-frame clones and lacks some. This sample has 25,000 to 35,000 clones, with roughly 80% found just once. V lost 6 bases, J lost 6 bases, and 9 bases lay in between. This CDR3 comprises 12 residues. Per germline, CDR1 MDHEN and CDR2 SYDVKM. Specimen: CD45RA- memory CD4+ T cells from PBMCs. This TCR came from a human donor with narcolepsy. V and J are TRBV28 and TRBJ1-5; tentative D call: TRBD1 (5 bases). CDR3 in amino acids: CASRVQAQPQHF. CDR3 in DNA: TGTGCCAGCAGAGTACAGGCTCAGCCCCAGCATTTT.